The 22 T cell receptor beta chains reported below all come from one sample, sequenced in a study of shared T cell receptors in the human thymus. Some clones are missing from TCRdb's copy, which holds only in-frame ones; the method was immunoSEQ multiplex PCR. The data show hundreds of thousands of clones, about 90% seen once. These data were also filed under a second study, of human thymus T cells.

Sequenced sample: thymocytes. These TCRs come from a boy younger than two with a congenital heart defect.

This clone was seen once. This chain joins TRBV14 and TRBJ1-2, with TRBD1 identical over 12 bases. The V gene end was trimmed by 10 bases and the J gene end by 2 bases; junction bases not matched to a gene: 11. The CDR3 has 16 residues. Germline V gene sequence: CDR1 SGHDN, CDR2 FVKESK. The CDR3 DNA reads TGTGCCAACCCACCGGGACAGGGGGCAGTAAACTATGGCTACACCTTC. Amino acids: CANPPGQGAVNYGYTF.

CDR3 in amino acids: CASSYQGARTGELFF. CDR3 DNA sequence: TGTGCCAGCAGTTACCAAGGGGCTCGCACCGGGGAGCTGTTTTTT. The chain is built from TRBV6-5 and TRBJ2-2, with a tentative D call TRBD1 (5 bases). The germline CDR1 and CDR2 sequences are MNHEY and SVGAGI. V was pared by 2 bases and J by 4 bases, with 11 bases between. CDR3 length: 15 amino acids.

CDR3 coding DNA: TGTGCCAGCAGCAAAAACAATTTGTACGAGCAGTACTTC. Its translation is CASSKNNLYEQYF. J is TRBJ2-7 and V is TRBV11-2; D call uncertain. The germline V and J ends were trimmed by 5 bases and 4 bases, with 12 bases remaining between them. The germline gives CDR1 SGHAT, CDR2 FQNNGV. The CDR3 loop spans 13 amino acids.

This clone has more than one count but fewer than ten. This chain uses TRBV4-3 with TRBJ2-7; TRBD2 agrees at 7 bases. The V segment lost 1 base and the J segment 2 bases; nucleotides outside the gene matches: 5. This CDR3 is 15 amino acids long. Germline V gene lookup returns CDR1 LGHNA and CDR2 YSLEER. CDR3 nucleotides: TGCGCCAGCAGCCAAGGGCGCGGGACTACCTACGAGCAGTACTTC. It is translated as CASSQGRGTTYEQYF.

The chain carries TRBV15 and TRBJ2-5, with 9 positions matching TRBD1. CDR3 length: 15 amino acids. In germline, CDR1 is LNHNV, CDR2 YYDKDF (reference sequence). With V trimmed by 1 base and J by 4 bases, 4 bases remained unmatched. In nucleotides, the CDR3 is TGTGCCACCAGCAGAGCCGGACAGGGGATAGAGACCCAGTACTTC. The encoded protein is CATSRAGQGIETQYF.

The V gene is TRBV29-1, the J gene TRBJ2-5; tentative D call: TRBD2 (6 bases). The DNA end favors TRBJ2-7, so the J call may be wrong. The CDR3 has 13 residues. Per germline, CDR1 SQVTM and CDR2 ANQGSEA. The CDR3 is CSVRGTDSYEQYF. CDR3 bases: TGCAGCGTGCGCGGGACGGATTCCTACGAGCAGTACTTC.

The V and J genes are TRBV7-9 and TRBJ2-7, with 7 bases that match TRBD2. With V trimmed by 2 bases and J by 0 bases, 7 bases remained unmatched. The CDR3 sequence is 16 residues long. Germline V lookup: CDR1 SEHNR, CDR2 FQNEAQ (reference sequence). The DNA for the CDR3 is TGTGCCAGCAGCTTAAGTCAAGCGGGACCCTCCTACGAGCAGTACTTC. As protein: CASSLSQAGPSYEQYF. Together with reference TRBV7-9 and TRBJ2-7, the CDR3 gives the full variable domain: DTGVSQNPRHKITKRGQNVTFRCDPISEHNRLYWYRQTLGQGPEFLTYFQNEAQLEKSRLLSDRFSAERPKGSFSTLEIQRTEQGDSAMYLCASSLSQAGPSYEQYFGPGTRLTVT.

Notes on this clone: The same CDR3 is also encoded by other DNA sequences in this sample. The genes are TRBV27 and TRBJ2-7, with 8 bases identical to TRBD1. CDR1 and CDR2 (germline): MNHEY, SMNVEV (reference sequence). With 5 bases clipped from V and 1 base from J, the junction kept 4 bases outside the gene matches. The CDR3 is made up of 14 amino acids. CDR3 protein: CASSPRQGSYEQYF. In DNA, the CDR3 is TGTGCCAGCAGTCCCAGACAGGGGTCCTACGAGCAGTACTTC.

This clone was recorded only once. J is TRBJ1-3 and V is TRBV4-2, with 9 bases fitting TRBD1. CDR3 length: 19 residues. From germline, CDR1 is LGHNA and CDR2 YNFKEQ. The junction had 13 bases not matched to a gene; V was cut back by 4 bases and J by 0 bases. CDR3 coding DNA: TGTGCCAGCAGCCGGGGACGCCACCGGACAGGGGACTCTGGAAACACCATATATTTT. Its translation is CASSRGRHRTGDSGNTIYF.

V and J are TRBV10-3 and TRBJ2-7; 11 nucleotides match TRBD1. V was pared by 4 bases and J by 4 bases, with 12 bases of the junction left unmatched. The CDR3 totals 17 residues. CDR1 is ENHRY and CDR2 is SYGVKD in the germline V gene. The CDR3 DNA reads TGTGCCATCAGTGGTGTGGACAGGGGGCCCAACCGGTACGAGCAGTACTTC. Its protein is CAISGVDRGPNRYEQYF.

The chain links TRBV28 to TRBJ2-7; 7 bases agree with TRBD1. The germline V gene encodes CDR1 MDHEN and CDR2 SYDVKM. Losses at the gene ends were 8 bases for V and 3 bases for J; bases not matched to a gene: 10. The CDR3 runs to 14 residues. The CDR3 region has the DNA TGTGCCAGCGCAAGTCCGGGACAGAGCTACGAGCAGTACTTC. Translation gives CASASPGQSYEQYF.

The chain joins TRBV6-5 to TRBJ1-4; weak D call: TRBD1 (5 bases). V was cut by 7 bases and J by 5 bases, with 17 bases left in between. The germline V gene encodes CDR1 MNHEY and CDR2 SVGAGI. The CDR3 length is 15 residues. Here the CDR3 DNA reads TGTGCCAGCAAAAACGCGGGGCACCACAATGAAAAACTGTTTTTT. Its protein is CASKNAGHHNEKLFF.

This rearrangement joins TRBV7-2 to TRBJ1-2; 9 nucleotides align to TRBD1. Germline V gene data show CDR1 as SGHTA and CDR2 as FQGNSA. The CDR3 has 15 amino acids. V gave up 5 bases and J gave up 8 bases; unmatched junction bases: 12. CDR3: CASSRSRQGVGGYTF. The CDR3 bases are TGTGCCAGCAGCCGAAGTAGACAGGGGGTGGGCGGCTACACCTTC.

CDR3 sequence (DNA): TGTGCCAGCAGCTTAGGGACGAGCGGCGGGGGATACAATGAGCAGTTCTTC. Its protein is CASSLGTSGGGYNEQFF. The chain has TRBV7-9 and TRBJ2-1, with 7 bases that match TRBD2. J was trimmed by 4 bases and V by 1 base; bases with no gene match: 10. The germline V gene has CDR1 SEHNR and CDR2 FQNEAQ (reference sequence). The CDR3 runs 17 residues.

V usage is TRBV7-2 and J usage is TRBJ2-7; 9 bases fit TRBD2. The CDR3 is made up of 16 amino acids. Trimming cost V 4 bases and J 0 bases; bases outside gene matches: 7. Germline V gene data show CDR1 as SGHTA and CDR2 as FQGNSA. For the CDR3, the DNA is TGTGCCAGCAGCTCAGTAGCGGGGGCCTACTCCTACGAGCAGTACTTC. This encodes CASSSVAGAYSYEQYF.

The J gene is TRBJ1-4, the V gene TRBV4-2, with D possibly being TRBD1 (5 bases). V was cut by 6 bases and J by 8 bases, with 13 bases left in between. Germline V lookup: CDR1 LGHNA, CDR2 YNFKEQ. This CDR3 contains 13 residues. The CDR3 DNA is TGTGCCAGCAGGATGTATGGACAAGAAAAACTGTTTTTT. It translates to CASRMYGQEKLFF.

The chain uses TRBV27 and TRBJ2-7, with 9 bases identical to TRBD2. The germline V gene has CDR1 MNHEY and CDR2 SMNVEV (reference sequence). Unmatched junction bases numbered 5, after V lost 5 bases and J lost 3 bases. The CDR3 has 14 residues. As DNA, the CDR3 is TGTGCCAGCAGTCCCGGACTAGCGAACTACGAGCAGTACTTC. Amino acids: CASSPGLANYEQYF.

The chain employs TRBV28 and TRBJ2-7, with D maybe TRBD2 (7 bases). V was pared by 5 bases and J by 6 bases, with 20 bases between. CDR1 and CDR2 (germline): MDHEN, SYDVKM. The CDR3 sequence is 15 residues long. CDR3 loop: CASSLCGGHPGEQYF. CDR3 nucleotide sequence: TGTGCCAGCAGTCTTTGCGGGGGCCACCCCGGCGAGCAGTACTTC.

The chain links TRBV2 to TRBJ2-7; 9 bases agree with TRBD1. Germline CDR1 reads SNHLY; CDR2 reads FYNNEI. This CDR3 contains 16 residues. V shed 4 bases and J 4 bases; nucleotides not matched to a gene: 11. The CDR3 DNA sequence: TGTGCCAGCAGTGCTCCCCCGGGACAGGGTCTTTACGAGCAGTACTTC. It is translated as CASSAPPGQGLYEQYF.

The V gene is TRBV11-2, the J gene TRBJ2-3, with 7 bases fitting TRBD1. V shed 3 bases, J shed 2 bases, and the junction held 8 bases outside the gene matches. Germline values: CDR1 SGHAT, CDR2 FQNNGV. There are 16 residues in the CDR3. CDR3 sequence reads: CASSLVDRSHTDTQYF. The CDR3 nucleotides are TGTGCCAGCAGCTTGGTGGACAGGTCGCACACAGATACGCAGTATTTT.

The V call is TRBV20-1, the J call TRBJ2-1; no clear D gene. Germline lookup yields CDR1 DFQATT and CDR2 SNEGSKA (reference sequence). V was clipped by 2 bases and J by 13 bases, with 12 bases between them. The CDR3 runs to 11 residues. The CDR3 bases are TGCAGTGCTAGACATGACATATTTCAGTTCTTC. This translates into CSARHDIFQFF.

The V and J genes are TRBV11-3 and TRBJ2-7, with a weak D call TRBD1 (6 bases). CDR3 length: 15 residues. V was shortened by 6 bases and J by 0 bases, with 15 bases between the two germline ends. Germline V lookup: CDR1 SGHNT, CDR2 YENEEA. CDR3 DNA: TGTGCCAGCAGTGTGGGGGCAGGGGACTCCTACGAGCAGTACTTC. Its translation: CASSVGAGDSYEQYF.